These 22 T cell receptor beta chains were all obtained from the same sample, sequenced in a study of PD-1 blockade in classical Hodgkin lymphoma (dated by TCRdb to 2018 to 2020). Library preparation used the immunoSEQ multiplex PCR assay. Drawn from immuneACCESS, this table holds only the in-frame rearrangements with V and J called that TCRdb kept. Clones are partly lost; checked studies trace under half to an unresolved V gene and leave the rest unexplained. For this sample there are 24,000 or so clones; 65% to 80% appear just once. The ten top clones hold roughly 7.3% of the sample. Explained via the paper, the time point label denotes: cycle 2 day 1 (C2D1) of nivolumab. Relapse after autologous stem cell transplantation had occurred in all trial patients, and cohorts A, B and C were distinguished by prior brentuximab vedotin exposure. The input for sequencing was peripheral blood mononuclear cells (PBMCs), taken before the second cycle of nivolumab. The receptor source for this set is a human donor with classical Hodgkin lymphoma.

CDR3 sequence: CSALGYNEQFF. CDR3 DNA: TGCAGTGCCCTGGGCTACAATGAGCAGTTCTTC. The chain carries TRBV20-1 and TRBJ2-1; no clear D. Trimming stripped 6 bases from V and 3 bases from J, with 6 bases between. Per the germline V gene, CDR1 is DFQATT and CDR2 is SNEGSKA (reference sequence). The CDR3 has 11 residues.

This clone was seen once. This chain connects TRBV15 to TRBJ2-1; D not resolved. V was trimmed by 3 bases and J by 7 bases, leaving 7 bases between them. CDR3 length: 12 amino acids. Per germline, CDR1 LNHNV and CDR2 YYDKDF (reference sequence). In DNA form, the CDR3 reads TGTGCCACCAGCAGTAGACGAAATGAGCAGTTCTTC. Its translation is CATSSRRNEQFF.

The chain couples TRBV5-1 to TRBJ2-7; D gene unclear. V was clipped by 0 bases and J by 1 base, with 11 bases between them. The CDR3 loop spans 15 amino acids. Germline V gene sequence: CDR1 SGHRS, CDR2 YFSETQ. The DNA of the CDR3 is TGCGCCAGCAGCTTGGGAACCCTGGCGTCCTACGAGCAGTACTTC. Translating it yields CASSLGTLASYEQYF.

The chain combines TRBV28 with TRBJ2-5, with TRBD2 matching over 8 bases. CDR1 and CDR2 from the germline V gene are MDHEN and SYDVKM. This CDR3 contains 15 residues. V trimming: 5 bases; J trimming: 5 bases; junction bases outside the gene matches: 10. DNA for the CDR3: TGTGCCAGCAGTCCAACAGCGGGAGTTGGGGAGACCCAGTACTTC. It encodes CASSPTAGVGETQYF.

The chain recombines TRBV7-9 with TRBJ2-7, with D possibly matching TRBD1 (6 bases). This CDR3 comprises 15 residues. CDR1 and CDR2 from the germline V gene are SEHNR and FQNEAQ (reference sequence). The V end was cut by 4 bases, the J end by 1 base, with 14 bases between. This chain's CDR3 is CASSSKWDTSYEQYF. For the CDR3, the DNA is TGTGCCAGCAGCTCCAAGTGGGACACTTCCTACGAGCAGTACTTC. The entire variable domain, with the rest obtained from reference TRBV7-9 and TRBJ2-7, is as follows: DTGVSQNPRHKITKRGQNVTFRCDPISEHNRLYWYRQTLGQGPEFLTYFQNEAQLEKSRLLSDRFSAERPKGSFSTLEIQRTEQGDSAMYLCASSSKWDTSYEQYFGPGTRLTVT.

This rearrangement joins TRBV13 to TRBJ2-7; D not resolved. This CDR3 comprises 14 residues. Per germline, CDR1 PRHDT and CDR2 FYEKMQ (reference sequence). Trimming took 2 bases from V and 0 from J, leaving 8 bases between them. CDR3 sequence reads: CASSLSQDSYEQYF. The CDR3 nucleotides read TGTGCCAGCAGCTTAAGCCAGGACTCCTACGAGCAGTACTTC.

This clone was observed a few times. CDR3 protein: CASSQDGYEQYF. The CDR3 nucleotides are TGTGCCAGCAGCCAAGATGGGTACGAGCAGTACTTC. The chain joins TRBV4-2 to TRBJ2-7; D gene ambiguous. Germline loops: CDR1 LGHNA, CDR2 YNFKEQ. The CDR3 totals 12 residues. V lost 0 bases and J 4 bases, leaving 4 bases between the germline ends.

V is TRBV28 and J is TRBJ1-3, with D unclear. Trimming took 1 base from V and 0 from J, leaving 10 bases between them. The germline gives CDR1 MDHEN, CDR2 SYDVKM. This CDR3 has 16 residues. Written as DNA, the CDR3 is TGTGCCAGCAGTTTATTGGCCTACGCCTCTGGAAACACCATATATTTT. Translation: CASSLLAYASGNTIYF. Looking up the rest from reference TRBV28 and TRBJ1-3 gives the full variable domain: DVKVTQSSRYLVKRTGEKVFLECVQDMDHENMFWYRQDPGLGLRLIYFSYDVKMKEKGDIPEGYSVSREKKERFSLILESASTNQTSMYLCASSLLAYASGNTIYFGEGSWLTVV.

The chain has TRBV9 and TRBJ2-2; no clear D gene. Deletions cut 3 bases from V and 3 bases from J, with 9 bases between. Germline values: CDR1 SGDLS, CDR2 YYNGEE. The CDR3 is 14 amino acids. The CDR3 region has the DNA TGTGCCAGCAGCGACAACAGCGACACCGGGGAGCTGTTTTTT. Its protein is CASSDNSDTGELFF.

The V gene is TRBV30, the J gene TRBJ2-7, with TRBD1 matching over 9 bases. Germline-derived CDR1 and CDR2 are GTSNPN and SVGIG (reference sequence). V gave up 0 bases and J gave up 12 bases; unmatched junction bases: 9. CDR3 length: 13 residues. CDR3 sequence reads: CAWSVRLTGGRYF. The CDR3 region has the DNA TGTGCCTGGAGTGTACGTCTGACAGGGGGTCGGTACTTC.

The chain recombines TRBV4-2 with TRBJ2-1; D is unresolved. The V and J ends lost 0 bases and 0 bases respectively, with 12 bases between them. Germline V gene data show CDR1 as LGHNA and CDR2 as YNFKEQ. This CDR3 spans 17 amino acids. CDR3 sequence reads: CASSQDIGFSSYNEQFF. As DNA, the CDR3 is TGTGCCAGCAGCCAAGATATCGGGTTCAGCTCCTACAATGAGCAGTTCTTC.

This rearrangement joins TRBV11-2 to TRBJ2-4; either TRBD1 or TRBD2 may fit D (5 bases each). With 4 bases removed from V and 10 bases from J, the gap between germline ends came to 11 bases. Germline CDR1 SGHAT, CDR2 FQNNGV. The CDR3 length is 12 residues. The CDR3 DNA reads TGTGCCAGCAGCTCACCCGGGGCGATTCAGTACTTC. Its translation: CASSSPGAIQYF. The full variable domain, its missing parts supplied by reference TRBV11-2 and TRBJ2-4, is EAGVAQSPRYKIIEKRQSVAFWCNPISGHATLYWYQQILGQGPKLLIQFQNNGVVDDSQLPKDRFSAERLKGVDSTLKIQPAKLEDSAVYLCASSSPGAIQYFGAGTRLSVL.

This chain connects TRBV4-1 to TRBJ2-1, with 9 bases lining up with TRBD1. CDR3 length equals 16 residues. V lost 4 bases and J lost 6; bases outside the gene matches: 10. In germline, CDR1 is MGHRA, CDR2 YSYEKL. CDR3 residues: CASSLKGQGNFNEQFF. The CDR3 nucleotides read TGCGCCAGCAGCCTAAAGGGACAGGGAAATTTCAATGAGCAGTTCTTC.

The chain's CDR3 is CASSRANQPQHF. In DNA form, the CDR3 reads TGTGCCAGCAGTCGAGCCAATCAGCCCCAGCATTTT. This chain uses TRBV28 with TRBJ1-5; no clear D gene. There are 12 residues in the CDR3. V was clipped by 5 bases and J by 3 bases, with 5 bases between them. Germline V gene sequence: CDR1 MDHEN, CDR2 SYDVKM.

This clone was seen only a few times. The genes are TRBV2 and TRBJ2-3, with D possibly TRBD2 on 6 matching bases. The CDR3 runs 13 residues. The V end was cut by 6 bases, the J end by 11 bases, with 18 bases between. Germline V gene sequence: CDR1 SNHLY, CDR2 FYNNEI. CDR3 coding DNA: TGTGCCAGCAGCGTTGGGACTTACGGAGGGCAGTATTTT. Translating gives CASSVGTYGGQYF.

The chain is built from TRBV7-2 and TRBJ1-2; D possibly corresponds to TRBD1 (6 bases). Trimming left V 3 bases short and J 4 bases short, with 18 bases between. The CDR3 totals 16 residues. The germline V gene encodes CDR1 SGHTA and CDR2 FQGNSA. The CDR3 DNA reads TGTGCCAGCAGCTTTAATATTCGGGGGCCGACCTATGGCTACACCTTC. Translated, it gives CASSFNIRGPTYGYTF.

The chain employs TRBV9 and TRBJ1-5; D remains unclear. The CDR3 length is 14 residues. The germline V gene encodes CDR1 SGDLS and CDR2 YYNGEE. V lost 0 bases and J lost 0, with 4 bases in between. The CDR3 region is CASSVAGSNQPQHF. The CDR3 nucleotides are TGTGCCAGCAGCGTAGCGGGTAGCAATCAGCCCCAGCATTTT.

V gene TRBV19 combines with J gene TRBJ2-7; 8 nucleotides align to TRBD1. From germline, CDR1 is LNHDA and CDR2 SQIVND (reference sequence). Losses at the gene ends were 6 bases for V and 6 bases for J; bases not matched to a gene: 13. This CDR3 has 15 residues. CDR3 sequence reads: CASSAGGRGLIEQYF. In nucleotides, the CDR3 is TGTGCCAGTAGCGCAGGGGGCCGTGGTCTTATCGAGCAGTACTTC.

The chain has TRBV4-3 and TRBJ2-7; unclear D gene. Germline V lookup: CDR1 LGHNA, CDR2 YSLEER. Trimming pared 4 bases from V and 2 bases from J, leaving 9 bases between. This CDR3 has 13 residues. The CDR3 reads CASSLESAYEQYF. CDR3 in DNA: TGCGCCAGCAGCCTCGAGAGTGCCTACGAGCAGTACTTC.

The rearrangement links TRBV7-3 to TRBJ2-7, with TRBD2 matching 12 bases. The CDR3 extends over 15 amino acids. Trimming cost V 5 bases and J 3 bases; bases outside gene matches: 5. Germline values: CDR1 SGHTA, CDR2 FQGTGA. The CDR3 DNA is TGTGCCAGCAGCCCGACTAGCGGGGGCTACTACGAGCAGTACTTC. As protein: CASSPTSGGYYEQYF.

The chain recombines TRBV5-4 with TRBJ2-7; 11 bases match TRBD1. Per the germline V gene, CDR1 is SGHNT and CDR2 is YYREEE (reference sequence). J was trimmed by 2 bases and V by 0 bases; bases with no gene match: 4. CDR3 length equals 16 residues. The CDR3 nucleotides are TGTGCCAGCAGCTTGGGGGAGGGACAGGGGGCCTACGAGCAGTACTTC. Translation: CASSLGEGQGAYEQYF. Full variable domain (remainder filled in from reference TRBV5-4 and TRBJ2-7): ETGVTQSPTHLIKTRGQQVTLRCSSQSGHNTVSWYQQALGQGPQFIFQYYREEENGRGNFPPRFSGLQFPNYSSELNVNALELDDSALYLCASSLGEGQGAYEQYFGPGTRLTVT.

The chain carries TRBV18 and TRBJ1-4; 10 nucleotides line up with TRBD1. The CDR3 covers 14 residues. Germline CDR1 reads KGHSH; CDR2 reads LQKENI. The junction had 2 bases not matched to a gene; V was cut back by 4 bases and J by 6 bases. The CDR3 here is CASSLGTGDEKLFF. The CDR3 coding sequence is TGTGCCAGCTCACTCGGGACAGGGGATGAAAAACTGTTTTTT.